One sample yielded the 16 T cell receptor beta chains listed below, sequenced in a study of cytomegalovirus exposure and HLA in healthy donors. A multiplex PCR was run with 60 Vbeta primers and 13 Jbeta primers. Using immunoSEQ multiplex PCR, the repertoire was profiled, and TCRdb retains in-frame clones only, with some absent. The sample includes about 51,000 clones. The sample consisted of PBMCs. The source of these receptors is a female donor in good health and CMV-seronegative.

V and J are TRBV25-1 and TRBJ1-2; no clear D. With 1 base removed from V and 7 bases from J, the gap between germline ends came to 7 bases. CDR3 length: 12 amino acids. Per the germline V gene, CDR1 is MGHDK and CDR2 is SYGVNS. The CDR3 DNA follows: TGTGCCAGCAGTGAATCATCCGGTGGCTACACCTTC. It codes for CASSESSGGYTF.

The CDR3 DNA reads TGTGCCACCAGCAGAGATCTCGGCGAGCAGTACTTC. It specifies CATSRDLGEQYF. This chain links TRBV15 with TRBJ2-7, with D unclear. Germline-derived CDR1 and CDR2 are LNHNV and YYDKDF (reference sequence). V lost 0 bases to trimming and J lost 6 bases, with 6 bases between them. The CDR3 has 12 amino acids.

The chain carries TRBV7-8 and TRBJ2-7, with TRBD1 identical over 7 bases. Germline trimming cut 5 bases from V and 1 base from J; bases unmatched to any gene: 5. Germline CDR1 and CDR2: SGHVS and FQNEAQ. This CDR3 region has 14 residues. The CDR3 sequence: CASSQKTGSYEQYF. CDR3 nucleotides: TGTGCCAGCAGCCAGAAGACAGGGTCCTACGAGCAGTACTTC.

The rearrangement uses TRBV30 and TRBJ1-5, with D uncertain. Trimming shortened V by 0 bases and J by 3 bases, and 15 bases separated the two germline ends. The germline V gene has CDR1 GTSNPN and CDR2 SVGIG (reference sequence). The CDR3 length is 16 residues. CDR3 loop: CAWSVPLSGVNQPQHF. The DNA for the CDR3 is TGTGCCTGGAGTGTACCCCTTTCCGGGGTCAATCAGCCCCAGCATTTT.

The V gene is TRBV6-6, the J gene TRBJ1-2; 9 nucleotides line up with TRBD1. The CDR3 has 14 amino acids. V was pared by 4 bases and J by 3 bases, with 3 bases of the junction left unmatched. CDR1 is MNHNY, CDR2 SVGAGI, per germline (reference sequence). In nucleotides, the CDR3 is TGTGCCAGCAGTTCCCGGGACAGGGACTATGGCTACACCTTC. Protein: CASSSRDRDYGYTF.

The rearrangement joins TRBV9 to TRBJ1-5; a weak D match, TRBD1 (5 bases). This CDR3 is built from 14 residues. Trimming removed 3 bases at V and 6 bases at J, with 13 bases between. The germline CDR1 and CDR2 sequences are SGDLS and YYNGEE. CDR3 nucleotide sequence: TGTGCCAGCAGCGGGTCCGTCGGGGGTCAGCCCCAGCATTTT. It specifies CASSGSVGGQPQHF.

The rearrangement joins TRBV7-9 to TRBJ2-3; 10 bases match TRBD1. The CDR3 is 17 amino acids. CDR1 and CDR2 from the germline V gene are SEHNR and FQNEAQ (reference sequence). Trimming took 2 bases from V and 2 from J; bases not matched to a gene: 7. This chain's CDR3 is CASSLRPGTGVTDTQYF. The CDR3 DNA follows: TGTGCCAGCAGCTTAAGACCCGGGACAGGGGTCACAGATACGCAGTATTTT. The full variable domain, its missing parts supplied by reference TRBV7-9 and TRBJ2-3, is DTGVSQNPRHKITKRGQNVTFRCDPISEHNRLYWYRQTLGQGPEFLTYFQNEAQLEKSRLLSDRFSAERPKGSFSTLEIQRTEQGDSAMYLCASSLRPGTGVTDTQYFGPGTRLTVL.

The V gene is TRBV4-1, the J gene TRBJ2-2; weak D call: TRBD2 (6 bases). Germline V gene data show CDR1 as MGHRA and CDR2 as YSYEKL. This CDR3 is built from 14 residues. V was cut by 1 base and J by 7 bases, with 10 bases left in between. The DNA for the CDR3 is TGCGCCAGCAGCCAAGGAAGGGAGGACGGGGAGCTGTTTTTT. It codes for CASSQGREDGELFF.

V and J are TRBV6-1 and TRBJ1-2; a possible D gene is TRBD1 (6 bases). The CDR3 covers 14 residues. Germline CDR1 reads MNHNS; CDR2 reads SASEGT. The V gene lost 5 bases and the J gene lost 4 bases, with 14 bases spanning the gap. The CDR3, as DNA: TGTGCCAGCAGTTCTACAGGGCGCCCCTATGGCTACACCTTC. Protein product: CASSSTGRPYGYTF.

V is TRBV11-2 and J is TRBJ1-1; TRBD1 agrees at 8 bases. Trimming took 4 bases from V and 1 from J; bases not matched to a gene: 2. The CDR3 is 14 residues long. The V gene's germline CDR1 is SGHAT and CDR2 FQNNGV. The CDR3 region has the DNA TGTGCCAGCAGCTCCGGGACAGGGAACACTGAAGCTTTCTTT. It translates to CASSSGTGNTEAFF.

V gene TRBV6-5 combines with J gene TRBJ1-1, with a weak D call TRBD1 (5 bases). This CDR3 is 13 amino acids long. V shed 6 bases and J shed 5 bases, with 13 bases lying between them. Germline-derived CDR1 and CDR2 are MNHEY and SVGAGI. The DNA of the CDR3 is TGTGCCAGCAGGGTCGTGGGGCGTACTGAAGCTTTCTTT. It translates to CASRVVGRTEAFF.

This rearrangement joins TRBV10-3 to TRBJ2-7, with D possibly TRBD2 on 6 matching bases. This CDR3 is built from 14 residues. The germline V gene encodes CDR1 ENHRY and CDR2 SYGVKD. Trimming stripped 10 bases from V and 2 bases from J, with 18 bases between. The CDR3, as DNA: TGTGCCACCCGCTCGTACCCGGGGGCCTACGAGCAGTACTTC. It encodes CATRSYPGAYEQYF.

The chain couples TRBV21-1 to TRBJ1-5. TRBV21-1 is recorded as a pseudogene. There are 19 residues in the CDR3. The CDR3 spells CASSSRPSVRRESNQPQHF. CDR3 sequence (DNA): TGTGCCAGCAGCTCCCGCCCCTCCGTCAGGAGGGAGAGCAATCAGCCCCAGCATTTT.

The rearrangement joins TRBV5-1 to TRBJ1-1, with a weak D call TRBD1 (5 bases). The CDR3 runs 13 residues. V was trimmed by 2 bases and J by 2 bases, leaving 7 bases between them. Germline V gene data show CDR1 as SGHRS and CDR2 as YFSETQ. The CDR3 sequence is CASSFQGNTEAFF. The CDR3 DNA reads as TGCGCCAGCAGCTTTCAGGGAAACACTGAAGCTTTCTTT.

The V gene is TRBV6-1, the J gene TRBJ1-2, with D unclear. Deletions cut 2 bases from V and 4 bases from J, with 14 bases between. Germline V gene lookup returns CDR1 MNHNS and CDR2 SASEGT. CDR3 length: 15 residues. CDR3 sequence reads: CASSETHLNAYGYTF. For the CDR3, the DNA is TGTGCCAGCAGTGAAACTCACCTAAACGCCTATGGCTACACCTTC.

J is TRBJ2-1 and V is TRBV18; 9 nucleotides align to TRBD1. Per germline, CDR1 KGHSH and CDR2 LQKENI. Germline trimming cut 4 bases from V and 7 bases from J; bases unmatched to any gene: 5. The CDR3 spans 14 residues. The CDR3 bases are TGTGCCAGCTCACAGGGACAGGGTGGAAATGAGCAGTTCTTC. Its protein product is CASSQGQGGNEQFF.